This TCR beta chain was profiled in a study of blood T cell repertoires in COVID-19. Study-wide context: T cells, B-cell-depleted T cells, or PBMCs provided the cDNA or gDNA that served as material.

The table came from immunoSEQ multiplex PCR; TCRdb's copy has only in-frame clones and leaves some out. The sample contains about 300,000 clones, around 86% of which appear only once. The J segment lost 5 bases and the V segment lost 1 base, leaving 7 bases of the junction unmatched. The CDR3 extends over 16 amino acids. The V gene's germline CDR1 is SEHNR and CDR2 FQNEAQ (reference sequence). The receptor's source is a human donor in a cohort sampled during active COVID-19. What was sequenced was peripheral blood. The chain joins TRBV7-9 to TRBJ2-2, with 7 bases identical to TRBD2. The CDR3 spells CASSLGREHLTGELFF. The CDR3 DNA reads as TGTGCCAGCAGCTTAGGGCGGGAGCACCTTACCGGGGAGCTGTTTTTT.